The next 12 T cell receptor beta chains were all read from a single sample in a study of Ad26.COV2.S vaccination and SARS-CoV-2 variants. The assay was immunoSEQ multiplex PCR, and TCRdb's table has in-frame clones only and misses some. The data contain a few hundred thousand clones, about four fifths of them singletons. Treatment in this sample: roughly 18 received Ad26.COV2.S at low or high dose, single or two shots; roughly five received placebo; per-sample allocation not given. Sampling was done on day 63 after the first vaccine or placebo injection. Sequencing was performed on peripheral blood, taken in a trial of Ad26.COV2.S vaccine versus placebo. The source of these receptors is a person between 18 and 59 years old who received the Ad26.COV2.S COVID-19 vaccine or a placebo.

This sequence joins TRBV11-3 and TRBJ1-3; the match to TRBD1 covers 7 bases. This CDR3 contains 14 residues. The V gene's germline CDR1 is SGHNT and CDR2 YENEEA. V was clipped by 4 bases and J by 4 bases; unmatched bases: 4. CDR3 sequence reads: CASSSGQLGNTIYF. CDR3 in DNA: TGTGCCAGCAGCTCGGGACAGCTCGGAAACACCATATATTTT.

Only a few counts were recorded for this clone. The V and J genes are TRBV7-9 and TRBJ1-3, with 7 bases lining up with TRBD1. Germline CDR1 and CDR2: SEHNR and FQNEAQ (reference sequence). Trimming cost V 5 bases and J 4 bases; bases outside gene matches: 14. The CDR3 consists of 17 residues. The CDR3 sequence: CASSPGQLQNGGNTIYF. In DNA, the CDR3 is TGTGCCAGCAGCCCGGGACAGCTCCAAAATGGAGGAAACACCATATATTTT. The variable domain in full, completed from reference TRBV7-9 and TRBJ1-3, reads DTGVSQNPRHKITKRGQNVTFRCDPISEHNRLYWYRQTLGQGPEFLTYFQNEAQLEKSRLLSDRFSAERPKGSFSTLEIQRTEQGDSAMYLCASSPGQLQNGGNTIYFGEGSWLTVV.

The V gene is TRBV7-9, the J gene TRBJ1-3; no definite D call. Germline V gene data show CDR1 as SEHNR and CDR2 as FQNEAQ (reference sequence). With 0 bases removed from V and 0 bases from J, the gap between germline ends came to 9 bases. This CDR3 is built from 16 residues. The CDR3: CASSLAQPSSGNTIYF. The CDR3 bases are TGTGCCAGCAGCTTAGCACAACCCAGCTCTGGAAACACCATATATTTT.

The genes are TRBV12-3 or TRBV12-4 and TRBJ1-4; D ambiguous. Trimming took 6 bases from V and 7 from J, leaving 9 bases between them. The CDR3 covers 12 residues. The CDR3 nucleotides are TGTGCCAGCAGCCCGTGGGGTGAAAAACTGTTTTTT. This sequence encodes CASSPWGEKLFF.

The chain carries TRBV6-5 and TRBJ2-7, with 10 bases fitting TRBD2. The CDR3 is 14 residues long. Germline-derived CDR1 and CDR2 are MNHEY and SVGAGI. V was pared by 10 bases and J by 1 base, with 7 bases of the junction left unmatched. This chain's CDR3 is CATSVTSGSYEQYF. The CDR3 DNA sequence: TGTGCCACTTCCGTGACTAGCGGGTCCTACGAGCAGTACTTC.

CDR3 DNA: TGCGCCAGCAGCGAGGACAGGTCCCCTCCCTACGAGCAGTACTTC. Translation: CASSEDRSPPYEQYF. The rearrangement joins TRBV5-1 to TRBJ2-7; 7 bases match TRBD1. Germline lookup yields CDR1 SGHRS and CDR2 YFSETQ. Trimming took 4 bases from V and 2 from J; bases not matched to a gene: 9. The CDR3 sequence is 15 residues long.

The J gene is TRBJ2-2, the V gene TRBV10-3, with 11 bases aligning to TRBD1. CDR1 and CDR2 (germline): ENHRY, SYGVKD. CDR3 size: 15 residues. V trimming: 10 bases; J trimming: 4 bases; junction bases outside the gene matches: 8. CDR3 amino acids: CATGQGAPGTGELFF. In DNA, the CDR3 is TGTGCCACCGGACAGGGGGCGCCGGGCACCGGGGAGCTGTTTTTT.

As regards this clone: At one end the junction does not follow the germline gene, possibly because of a read error. This sequence joins TRBV5-1 and TRBJ2-7, with no clear D. This CDR3 spans 12 amino acids. Per the germline V gene, CDR1 is SGHRS and CDR2 is YFSETQ. The CDR3 DNA is TGCGCCAGCAGCTCCCCCTCCCACGAGCAGTACTTC. It translates to CASSSPSHEQYF.

This chain uses TRBV11-2 with TRBJ2-5; TRBD2 is a possible D gene (6 bases). Trimming removed 3 bases from V and 7 bases from J, with 12 bases in between. Germline V lookup: CDR1 SGHAT, CDR2 FQNNGV. CDR3 length: 13 residues. Here the CDR3 reads CASSFREEGTQYF. CDR3 bases: TGTGCCAGCAGCTTCAGGGAGGAGGGGACCCAGTACTTC. Together with reference TRBV11-2 and TRBJ2-5, the CDR3 gives the full variable domain: EAGVAQSPRYKIIEKRQSVAFWCNPISGHATLYWYQQILGQGPKLLIQFQNNGVVDDSQLPKDRFSAERLKGVDSTLKIQPAKLEDSAVYLCASSFREEGTQYFGPGTRLLVL.

This clone was seen a single time. The chain links TRBV7-8 to TRBJ1-3; no firm D call. This CDR3 contains 15 residues. Trimming pared 0 bases from V and 4 bases from J, leaving 10 bases between. The V gene's germline CDR1 is SGHVS and CDR2 FQNEAQ. The DNA for the CDR3 is TGTGCCAGCAGCTTAGCGCTATCTCAGGGAAACACCATATATTTT. This codes for CASSLALSQGNTIYF.

The chain is built from TRBV11-2 and TRBJ1-1; D uncertain. V lost 8 bases, J lost 2 bases, and 9 bases lay in between. The CDR3 loop spans 12 amino acids. Germline V lookup: CDR1 SGHAT, CDR2 FQNNGV. The CDR3 nucleotides read TGTGCCAGCCGACTGGGTAACACTGAAGCTTTCTTT. Translating gives CASRLGNTEAFF. The full variable domain, its missing parts supplied by reference TRBV11-2 and TRBJ1-1, is EAGVAQSPRYKIIEKRQSVAFWCNPISGHATLYWYQQILGQGPKLLIQFQNNGVVDDSQLPKDRFSAERLKGVDSTLKIQPAKLEDSAVYLCASRLGNTEAFFGQGTRLTVV.

The chain has TRBV27 and TRBJ1-1, with 8 bases identical to TRBD1. V was clipped by 6 bases and J by 1 base; unmatched bases: 7. The CDR3 length is 15 residues. Per the germline V gene, CDR1 is MNHEY and CDR2 is SMNVEV (reference sequence). In DNA form, the CDR3 reads TGTGCCAGCAGACTTTACAGGGGGGCGAACACTGAAGCTTTCTTT. This gives the protein CASRLYRGANTEAFF.